This T cell receptor (beta chain) was observed in a study of PD-L1 blockade in urothelial cancer. The overall study: Once treatment had started, blood was analyzed at 3 weeks (second dose) and again at 6 weeks. Blood gave a median 141,255 T cells.

Germline-derived CDR1 and CDR2 are ENHRY and SYGVKD. Between the trimmed V and J ends, which lost 6 bases and 6 bases, there was a span of 23 bases. The CDR3 spans 16 residues. Time point denoted: pretreatment peripheral blood. The cohort comprised individuals with locally advanced or metastatic urothelial carcinoma. This table comes from immunoSEQ multiplex PCR, and its TCRdb copy is limited to in-frame clones, with some not included. The table includes over 75,000 clones, more than 70% detected once. The sequencing here drew on PBMCs, taken around atezolizumab (anti-PD-L1) treatment. V and J are TRBV10-3 and TRBJ1-1; TRBD1 might be the D (6 bases). The receptor's source is a man aged 60 to 75 with urothelial cancer. CDR3 amino acids: CAISRGGARGRSEAFF. CDR3 DNA: TGTGCCATCAGCCGAGGGGGGGCGCGGGGTAGATCTGAAGCTTTCTTT.